This record covers a single T cell receptor beta chain. The sample originates from a study of blood T cell repertoires in COVID-19. The germline V gene has CDR1 SGHVS and CDR2 FQNEAQ. V was trimmed by 0 bases and J by 1 base, leaving 12 bases between them. The CDR3 sequence is 16 residues long. Sequencing was performed with immunoSEQ multiplex PCR; in TCRdb, only in-frame clones are kept and a portion is missing. Here the sample spans about 190,000 clones, roughly 80% being singletons. Material: peripheral blood. V gene TRBV7-8 combines with J gene TRBJ1-1; no reliable D call. The sequence was collected from a human donor in a cohort sampled during active COVID-19. Here the CDR3 reads CASSLASGAGNTEAFF. In nucleotides, the CDR3 is TGTGCCAGCAGCTTAGCATCGGGAGCAGGGAACACTGAAGCTTTCTTT.